The present T cell receptor beta chain was sequenced within a study of blood T cell repertoires in COVID-19. Turning to the study itself: Researchers got acute and convalescent COVID-19 samples from the United States, Italy and Spain. T cells, B-cell-depleted T cells, or PBMCs provided the cDNA or gDNA that served as material.

This CDR3 has 16 residues. Only a few counts were recorded for this clone. This table comes from immunoSEQ multiplex PCR, and its TCRdb copy is limited to in-frame clones, with some not included. Altogether around 140,000 clones are present, around 90% being singletons, with the ten largest covering about 2.5%. The J gene is TRBJ1-6, the V gene TRBV21-1; the table assigns TRBD1, which was not confirmed against the DNA. TRBV21-1 is shown as a pseudogene. This receptor was taken from a human donor with COVID-19, enrolled during active disease. The donor label of this sample is uncertain. Sequenced input: peripheral blood. CDR3 DNA: TGTGCCAGCAGCAAAGCACAGGACAGAGATAATTCACCCCTCCACTTT. Translation gives CASSKAQDRDNSPLHF.